This T cell receptor beta chain stems from a study of blood T cell repertoires in COVID-19. Study background: Researchers got acute and convalescent COVID-19 samples from the United States, Italy and Spain. Nucleic acid was either cDNA or gDNA, and it came from T cells, B-cell-depleted T cells, or PBMCs.

This clone was found once. In the original workflow: Reference gene primer amplification gave estimated nucleated cell counts. Assay: immunoSEQ multiplex PCR; the TCRdb copy retains only in-frame clones and omits some. From that table come the V and J calls and clone size; the DNA was used to work out D and trimming. Of about 20,000 clones in the sample, approximately 90% were seen once. Germline V gene lookup returns CDR1 SGDLS and CDR2 YYNGEE. This CDR3 has 17 amino acids. With 4 bases clipped from V and 3 bases from J, the junction kept 9 bases outside the gene matches. V gene TRBV9 combines with J gene TRBJ2-6; 8 bases are a match to TRBD2. Sequencing used peripheral blood. The TCR was taken from a human donor in a cohort sampled during active COVID-19. The CDR3 DNA is TGTGCCAGCAGCCAATCGGGAGGGCCAGATGGGGCCAACGTCCTGACTTTC. Translated, it gives CASSQSGGPDGANVLTF.